Reported below is one T cell receptor beta chain. Germline values: CDR1 MNHEY, CDR2 SVGAGI. The CDR3 has 14 residues. V lost 5 bases, J lost 2 bases, and 12 bases lay in between. These data belong to a study of T cell changes during pregnancy in multiple sclerosis. This table comes from immunoSEQ multiplex PCR, and its TCRdb copy is limited to in-frame clones, with some not included. The data show about 28,000 clones, about 88% seen once. The rearrangement uses TRBV6-5 and TRBJ1-1, with D possibly matching TRBD1 (5 bases). Sequencing used CD4+ T cells from peripheral blood mononuclear cells, obtained in the second trimester of pregnancy. The TCR was taken from a female donor with multiple sclerosis, enrolled in a pregnancy study. CDR3 loop: CASSPLGQNTEAFF. The CDR3 region has the DNA TGTGCCAGCAGTCCGTTGGGGCAAAACACTGAAGCTTTCTTT.